This T cell receptor (beta chain) was identified during a study of post-analysis software for immune sequencing data. V was trimmed by 4 bases and J by 5 bases, leaving 9 bases between them. Germline V gene sequence: CDR1 MNHEY, CDR2 SVGEGT. CDR3 length equals 12 residues. For this clonotype: Its specificity is not known.

Study-level points and caveats: With TRBV5-6, TRBV5-1 and TRBV20-1 included, about five TRBV segments were more frequent in patients than in controls.

The TCR beta cDNA libraries contained unique molecular identifiers. TCRdb analysed the PCR reads with MiXCR anew, one entry per CDR3 protein. The sample lists 400,000 to 500,000 distinct CDR3 sequences; 30% to 40% were seen once. The specimen sequenced was blood. The chain joins TRBV6-2 or TRBV6-3 to TRBJ2-7, with D possibly TRBD1 on 5 matching bases. The sequence came from a girl aged 2 to 10 with multiple sclerosis. The CDR3 DNA reads TGTGCCAGCAGTTCCAGGGTTAACGAGCAGTACTTC. The encoded protein is CASSSRVNEQYF.